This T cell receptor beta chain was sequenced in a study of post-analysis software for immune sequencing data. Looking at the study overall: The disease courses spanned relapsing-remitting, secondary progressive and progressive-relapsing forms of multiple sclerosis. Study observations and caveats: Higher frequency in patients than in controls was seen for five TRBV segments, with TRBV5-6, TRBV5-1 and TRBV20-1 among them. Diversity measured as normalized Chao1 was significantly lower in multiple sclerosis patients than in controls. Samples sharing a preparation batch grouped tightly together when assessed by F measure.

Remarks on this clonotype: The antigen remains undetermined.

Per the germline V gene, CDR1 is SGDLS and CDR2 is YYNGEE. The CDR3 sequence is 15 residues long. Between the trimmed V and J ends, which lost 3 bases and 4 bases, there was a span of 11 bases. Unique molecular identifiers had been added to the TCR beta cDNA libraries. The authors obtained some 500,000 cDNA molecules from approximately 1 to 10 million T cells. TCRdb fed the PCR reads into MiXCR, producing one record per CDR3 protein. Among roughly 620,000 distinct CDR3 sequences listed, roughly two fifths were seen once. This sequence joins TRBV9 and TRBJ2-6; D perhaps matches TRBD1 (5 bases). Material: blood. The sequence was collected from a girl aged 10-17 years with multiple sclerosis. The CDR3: CASSGGHSGANVLTF. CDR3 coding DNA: TGTGCCAGCAGCGGCGGACACTCGGGGGCCAACGTCCTGACTTTC.